The next 2 T cell receptor beta chains were all read from a single sample in a study of T cell responses to AZD1222 COVID-19 vaccine. Profiling relied on immunoSEQ multiplex PCR, and the TCRdb table lists in-frame clones only, not all of them. This sample has 150,000 to 170,000 clones, with around 90% found just once. Material: peripheral blood, obtained on day 0 of AZD1222 vaccination. All receptors derive from an adult in good health.

The chain couples TRBV11-2 to TRBJ2-3, with a possible D match to TRBD2 (6 bases). Trimming stripped 5 bases from V and 14 bases from J, with 20 bases between. Germline CDR1 reads SGHAT; CDR2 reads FQNNGV. There are 13 residues in the CDR3. CDR3 sequence (DNA): TGTGCCAGCAGCACTCATCCCGGGACTCCCGCGTATTTT. It codes for CASSTHPGTPAYF.

This clone showed up just a few times. The J gene is TRBJ1-1, the V gene TRBV11-2, with D possibly matching TRBD1 (6 bases). Germline-derived CDR1 and CDR2 are SGHAT and FQNNGV. CDR3 length: 15 amino acids. Trimming shortened V by 2 bases and J by 5 bases, and 15 bases separated the two germline ends. The DNA of the CDR3 is TGTGCCAGCAGCTTACGGCGGGGGCTGGGTACTGAAGCTTTCTTT. Protein sequence: CASSLRRGLGTEAFF. Variable domain in full (rest from reference TRBV11-2 and TRBJ1-1): EAGVAQSPRYKIIEKRQSVAFWCNPISGHATLYWYQQILGQGPKLLIQFQNNGVVDDSQLPKDRFSAERLKGVDSTLKIQPAKLEDSAVYLCASSLRRGLGTEAFFGQGTRLTVV.